This note documents a single T cell receptor (beta chain) sequence. The length of the CDR3 is 15 residues. The V gene's germline CDR1 is SGHTS and CDR2 YDEGEE. The ends were cut back, 2 bases at V and 5 bases at J, with 13 bases in the middle. Assay used: immunoSEQ multiplex PCR; TCRdb lists only in-frame clones, some missing. The sample has roughly 98,000 clones, more than 75% seen once. This sample was taken from a study of control samples from healthy donors and cancer patients. The sequenced material came from blood. The clonotype originates from a woman in her fifties or sixties in good health. V and J are TRBV5-8 and TRBJ2-2; weak D call: TRBD1 (5 bases). The CDR3 bases are TGTGCCAGCAGCTTTTTGCAGGGAAAGACCGGGGAGCTGTTTTTT. This sequence encodes CASSFLQGKTGELFF.